This T cell receptor beta chain originates from a study of beta chain features in type 1 diabetes. Of the isolated RNA, all was reverse transcribed, and so the sequenced material was expressed TCRB transcripts. The method was immunoSEQ multiplex PCR; TCRdb's version includes in-frame clones alone and lacks a portion of them. The data show some 150,000 clones, approximately 13% seen once. CD4+ naive, central memory, regulatory and stem cell-like memory subsets were isolated by sorting on CD45RO/CCR7/CD25/CD127/CD95/CD27. General study results and limits: The analysis here could not establish whether HLA type shapes TCRB rearrangement. People with Type 1 diabetes carried modestly yet significantly shorter TCRB CDR3s in all four CD4+ subsets.

Germline assignment: CDR1 SGHTA and CDR2 FQGNSA. V was cut by 5 bases and J by 10 bases, with 19 bases left in between. The CDR3 extends over 14 amino acids. This clone showed up many times. The antigen is undetermined. This TCR derives from a man between 18 and 29 years old with type 1 diabetes. Sequencing was done on a sample of central memory CD4+ T cells from blood. The chain links TRBV7-2 to TRBJ2-3, with D possibly matching TRBD2 (6 bases). This chain's CDR3 is CASSLQAGRDAQYF. The CDR3 DNA follows: TGTGCCAGCAGCCTCCAAGCGGGCCGCGATGCGCAGTATTTT.